This entry features one T cell receptor (beta chain) sequence. Method: immunoSEQ multiplex PCR; TCRdb's copy keeps in-frame clones and lacks some. The sample records around 68,000 clones, around 97% being singletons. This entry belongs to a study of technical replicates of blood from a handful of donors. Germline CDR1 and CDR2: SEHNR and FQNEAQ (reference sequence). V lost 2 bases and J lost 3; bases outside the gene matches: 11. This CDR3 is built from 17 residues. The sequence was collected from a human donor in good health. Sequences were obtained from T cells isolated from PBMCs. The chain is built from TRBV7-9 and TRBJ1-1; 8 nucleotides agree with TRBD1. This chain's CDR3 is CASSLSWDRMRDTEAFF. DNA for the CDR3: TGTGCCAGCAGCTTATCTTGGGACAGGATGAGAGACACTGAAGCTTTCTTT.